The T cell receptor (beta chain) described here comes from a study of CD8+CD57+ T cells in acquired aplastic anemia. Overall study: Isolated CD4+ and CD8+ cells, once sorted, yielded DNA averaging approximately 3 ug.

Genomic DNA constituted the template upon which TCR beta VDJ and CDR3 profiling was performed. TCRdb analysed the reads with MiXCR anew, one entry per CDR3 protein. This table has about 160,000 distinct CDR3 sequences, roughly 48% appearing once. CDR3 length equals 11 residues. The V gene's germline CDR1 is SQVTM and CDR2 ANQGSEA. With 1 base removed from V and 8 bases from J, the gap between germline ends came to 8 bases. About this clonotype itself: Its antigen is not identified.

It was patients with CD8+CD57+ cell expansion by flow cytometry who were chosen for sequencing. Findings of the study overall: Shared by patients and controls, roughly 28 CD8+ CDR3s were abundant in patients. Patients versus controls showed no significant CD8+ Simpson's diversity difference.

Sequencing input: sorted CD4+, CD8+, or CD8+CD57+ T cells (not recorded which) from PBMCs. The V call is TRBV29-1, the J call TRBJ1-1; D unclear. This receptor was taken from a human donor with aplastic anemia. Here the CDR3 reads CSVEVNPEAFF. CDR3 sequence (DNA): TGCAGCGTTGAAGTCAACCCGGAAGCTTTCTTT.